These 6 T cell receptor beta chains share one sample of origin, sequenced in a study of metastatic and nonmetastatic thyroid tumors (TCRdb year 2020). None of the patients had been given any treatment before thyroid surgery. Libraries were made using PCR. TCRdb lists the instrument as Illumina HiSeq 4000. The public reads were run again by TCRdb, first through fastp at Q25 and then through MiXCR, and only productive beta chains were kept. The sample profile shows 30,000 to 40,000 clones; 15% of them were found once. The leading ten clones occupy around 19% of the sample. Specimen: blood. These receptors were obtained from a male donor with papillary thyroid cancer or a benign thyroid nodule (not recorded which). Some clones in this sample may be carry-over from other donors' samples.

This clone was recorded only once. The chain combines TRBV30 with TRBJ1-2; tentative D call: TRBD1 (6 bases). V was cut by 2 bases and J by 4 bases, with 11 bases left in between. Germline V gives CDR1 GTSNPN, CDR2 SVGIG (reference sequence). The CDR3 length is 13 residues. The CDR3, as DNA: TGTGCCTGGAGTTCGGGGGCGACCTATGGCTACACCTTC. This gives the protein CAWSSGATYGYTF.

The CDR3 loop reads CASRSETGSHHGYTF. The CDR3 nucleotides are TGCGCCAGCAGGTCCGAGACAGGGTCCCATCATGGCTACACCTTC. The chain couples TRBV5-1 to TRBJ1-2; 7 nucleotides match TRBD1. Germline loops: CDR1 SGHRS, CDR2 YFSETQ. The V gene end was trimmed by 5 bases and the J gene end by 6 bases; junction bases not matched to a gene: 13. The CDR3 covers 15 residues. The full variable domain, its missing parts supplied by reference TRBV5-1 and TRBJ1-2, is KAGVTQTPRYLIKTRGQQVTLSCSPISGHRSVSWYQQTPGQGLQFLFEYFSETQRNKGNFPGRFSGRQFSNSRSEMNVSTLELGDSALYLCASRSETGSHHGYTFGSGTRLTVV.

Concerning this clone: Relative to the germline gene, one junction end is altered; a read error may explain this. This sequence joins TRBV5-1 and TRBJ1-6; D not resolved. This CDR3 region has 15 residues. Germline V gene data show CDR1 as SGHRS and CDR2 as YFSETQ. CDR3 bases: TGCGCCAGCATCTTGGAGCTGTTAGGAAGTTCACCCCTCCACTTT. This codes for CASILELLGSSPLHF.

The V and J genes are TRBV7-3 and TRBJ2-7; tentatively, D is TRBD1 or TRBD2 (5 bases each). The V end was cut by 5 bases, the J end by 5 bases, with 16 bases between. CDR3 length equals 14 residues. Germline V gives CDR1 SGHTA, CDR2 FQGTGA. The CDR3, as DNA: TGTGCCAGCAGCCTTAACGCCGGGACCGACGAGCAGTACTTC. Translating it yields CASSLNAGTDEQYF.

For this clone: A much larger clone differs from this one at a single base, so this may be a read error. Other DNA sequences within the sample encode an identical CDR3. This sequence joins TRBV4-1 and TRBJ2-7, with D hard to call. CDR3 length: 15 residues. Germline V gene lookup returns CDR1 MGHRA and CDR2 YSYEKL. CDR3 sequence (DNA): TGCGCCAGCAGCCAAGATGTTTCAGGATCCTACGGGCAGTATTTC. The encoded protein is CASSQDVSGSYGQYF.

This clone was observed a few times. This clone may be a read error of a much larger clone one base away. The J gene is TRBJ2-3, the V gene TRBV10-1, with D uncertain. V dropped 0 bases and J dropped 5 bases, with 0 bases sitting between them. Germline loops: CDR1 WNHNN, CDR2 SYGVQD (reference sequence). The CDR3 covers 11 residues. Here the CDR3 DNA reads TGCGCCAGCAGTGAGTCAGATACGCAGTATTTT. This translates into CASSESDTQYF.